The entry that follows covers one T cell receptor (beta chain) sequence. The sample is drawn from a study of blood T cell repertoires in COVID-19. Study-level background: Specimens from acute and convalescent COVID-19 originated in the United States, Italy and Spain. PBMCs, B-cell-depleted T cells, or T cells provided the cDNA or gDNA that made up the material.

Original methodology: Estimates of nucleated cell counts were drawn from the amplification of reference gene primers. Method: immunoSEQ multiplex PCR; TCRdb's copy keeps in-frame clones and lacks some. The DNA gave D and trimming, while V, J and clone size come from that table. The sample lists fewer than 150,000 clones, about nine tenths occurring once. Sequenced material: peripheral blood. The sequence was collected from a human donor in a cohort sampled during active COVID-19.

The DNA for the CDR3 is TGTGCCAGTAGTAGGCAGGAACGCACTGAAGCTTTCTTT. Translating it yields CASSRQERTEAFF. The chain has TRBV19 and TRBJ1-1; unclear D gene. V shed 4 bases and J shed 4 bases, with 10 bases lying between them. CDR3 length: 13 residues. Germline V gene data show CDR1 as LNHDA and CDR2 as SQIVND (reference sequence).